The 5 T cell receptor beta chains reported below all come from one sample, sequenced in a study of monozygotic twins with inflammatory bowel disease. TCRdb re-analyzed the 5' RACE reads; it lists each CDR3 protein once, without DNA. The record lists 200,000 to 250,000 distinct CDR3 sequences, of which the ten most abundant hold roughly 7.7%. The sample taken for sequencing was blood. The receptors derive from a human donor with ulcerative colitis or Crohn's disease, or a healthy co-twin of an affected twin (not recorded which).

The gene calls are TRBV11-1 and TRBJ1-2. The CDR3 is 18 amino acids. Per the germline V gene, CDR1 is SGHAT and CDR2 is FQDESV (reference sequence). The CDR3 is CASSSSLGRTLPLYGYTF.

J is TRBJ1-2 and V is TRBV4-1; TCRdb lists TRBD1, though no DNA is available to test this call. Germline V gene lookup returns CDR1 MGHRA and CDR2 YSYEKL. This CDR3 has 16 amino acids. The CDR3 reads CASSQVLTGANYGYTF.

V is TRBV20-1 and J is TRBJ2-1; the TRBD2 assignment by TCRdb is unverifiable without DNA. This CDR3 contains 14 residues. Germline V gene sequence: CDR1 DFQATT, CDR2 SNEGSKA (reference sequence). The CDR3 here is CSARQGSGSEEQFF.

The gene calls are TRBV19 and TRBJ2-1; TCRdb's D call, TRBD2, is unchecked because there is no DNA. Germline CDR1 LNHDA, CDR2 SQIVND (reference sequence). This CDR3 is built from 16 residues. The CDR3 region is CASSTDASGDYNEQFF.

The chain combines TRBV6-5 with TRBJ1-1. CDR3 size: 13 residues. Germline V gene lookup returns CDR1 MNHEY and CDR2 SVGAGI. CDR3: CASSYPGNTEAFF.